One T cell receptor beta chain is described in this entry. This was the immunoSEQ v3.0 assay at survey level. The assay was immunoSEQ multiplex PCR, and TCRdb's table has in-frame clones only and misses some. The sample lists 25,000 to 30,000 clones; around four fifths were seen once. This record comes from a study of long-term antiretroviral therapy in people with HIV. V gave up 0 bases and J gave up 2 bases; unmatched junction bases: 25. Looked up from germline, CDR1 is SNHLY and CDR2 is FYNNEI. This CDR3 has 23 amino acids. This TCR derives from a man between 50 and 59 years old with HIV. The rearrangement links TRBV2 to TRBJ1-5, with 7 bases lining up with TRBD1. Source: unsorted PBMCs, taken 2.9 years after starting antiretroviral therapy. The CDR3 spells CASSEALPFWDRKGASGNQPQHF. CDR3 in DNA: TGTGCCAGCAGTGAAGCGCTTCCGTTTTGGGACAGAAAAGGGGCTAGCGGCAATCAGCCCCAGCATTTT.